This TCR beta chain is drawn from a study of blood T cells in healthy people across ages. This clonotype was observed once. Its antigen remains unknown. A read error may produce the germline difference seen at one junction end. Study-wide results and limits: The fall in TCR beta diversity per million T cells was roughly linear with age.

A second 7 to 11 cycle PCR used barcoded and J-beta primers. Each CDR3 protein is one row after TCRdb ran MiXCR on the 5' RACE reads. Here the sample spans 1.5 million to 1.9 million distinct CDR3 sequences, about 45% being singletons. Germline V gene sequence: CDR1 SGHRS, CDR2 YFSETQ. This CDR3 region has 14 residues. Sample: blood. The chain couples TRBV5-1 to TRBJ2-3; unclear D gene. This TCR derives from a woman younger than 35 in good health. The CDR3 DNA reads TGCGCCAGCAGCTTGCAGGATGGCACAGAGACGCAGTATTTT. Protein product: CASSLQDGTETQYF. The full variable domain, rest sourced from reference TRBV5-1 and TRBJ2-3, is KAGVTQTPRYLIKTRGQQVTLSCSPISGHRSVSWYQQTPGQGLQFLFEYFSETQRNKGNFPGRFSGRQFSNSRSEMNVSTLELGDSALYLCASSLQDGTETQYFGPGTRLTVL.